A selection of T cell receptor beta chains follows, all from one sample in a study of blood T cell repertoires in COVID-19. Method: immunoSEQ multiplex PCR; TCRdb's copy keeps in-frame clones and lacks some. The sample has approximately 270,000 clones; 87% are singletons. The material sequenced was peripheral blood. Receptors were obtained from a man aged 18 to 30 with active or convalescent COVID-19. The CDR3 runs from the conserved cysteine through the conserved F or W. A D gene is named only where the DNA matches it firmly. Clone size appears in some rows only: once, few, many, or a class for an expanded clone.

TRBV27	TRBJ2-1	.	TRBD2	TGTGCCAGCAGTTTAGTCTGGGCGGGGGGGCCGAATGAGCAGTTCTTC	CASSLVWAGGPNEQFF
TRBV5-8	TRBJ2-1	.	TRBD2	TGTGCCAGCAGCTTGGAAGGTAGCGGGAGTTCGGTGTTCTTC	CASSLEGSGSSVFF
TRBV10-3	TRBJ1-3	.	.	TGTGCCATCAGGAGTACAGGGCAATACTCTGGAAACACCATATATTTT	CAIRSTGQYSGNTIYF
TRBV27	TRBJ2-1	.	TRBD2	TGTGCCAGCAGTTCCCTCGGACTAGCGGACAATGAGCAGTTCTTC	CASSSLGLADNEQFF
TRBV9	TRBJ2-1	.	TRBD2	TGTGCCAGCAGCGCCCTAGGGGGGACTAGCGTCGGCAATGAGCAGTTCTTC	CASSALGGTSVGNEQFF
TRBV13	TRBJ1-2	.	TRBD1	TGTGCCAGCAGCCCAAGACAGGGCGCGGACTATGGCTACACCTTC	CASSPRQGADYGYTF
TRBV2	TRBJ1-1	.	.	TGTGCCAGCAGTGAAGACAGTGAAGGAGCTTTCTTT	CASSEDSEGAFF
TRBV30	TRBJ1-3	.	.	TGTGCCGGTGATTGGCAGGGCTCTGGAAACACCATATATTTT	CAGDWQGSGNTIYF
TRBV6-5	TRBJ1-3	.	TRBD1	TGTGCCAGCACCCTACAGGGGGCAGGAAACACCATATATTTT	CASTLQGAGNTIYF
TRBV6-2/TRBV6-3	TRBJ2-3	few	TRBD2	TGTGCCAGCAGCCCGGTCGACGGGAGGAGCACAGATACGCAGTATTTT	CASSPVDGRSTDTQYF
TRBV3-1/TRBV3-2	TRBJ2-1	.	TRBD2	TGTGCCAGCAGCCATTTCCCCGGACTAGCGAAAAATGAGCAGTTCTTC	CASSHFPGLAKNEQFF
TRBV7-8	TRBJ2-2	.	.	TGTGCCAGCAGCTCGCGTTGGGTCGGGGTCAACACCGGGGAGCTGTTTTTT	CASSSRWVGVNTGELFF
TRBV7-8	TRBJ1-5	.	.	TGTGCCAGCAGCTTAGTTCCCGGGGGTAGCAATCAGCCCCAGCATTTT	CASSLVPGGSNQPQHF
TRBV18	TRBJ2-7	.	.	TGTGCCAGCTCCGAGAGTACCGAGCAGTACTTC	CASSESTEQYF
TRBV7-2	TRBJ2-7	.	.	TGTGCCAGCAGCTCAATCCCAGAGGCCGAGCAGTACTTC	CASSSIPEAEQYF
TRBV7-9	TRBJ2-1	.	.	TGTGCCAGCAGCTTCATAGTCGGTGAGCAGTTCTTC	CASSFIVGEQFF
TRBV5-8	TRBJ1-1	.	TRBD1	TGTGCCAGCAGCCCGAGGACAGGGGGTCTTGGGGGGGCTTTCTTT	CASSPRTGGLGGAFF
TRBV5-6	TRBJ1-1	.	TRBD1	TGTGCCAGCAGCTTGGGGACAGGGGAGGCCACTGAAGCTTTCTTT	CASSLGTGEATEAFF
TRBV6-5	TRBJ2-1	.	.	TGTGCCAGCAGTTATAACGGGGGGCCATTCAATGAGCAGTTCTTC	CASSYNGGPFNEQFF
TRBV20-1	TRBJ2-7	once	.	TGCAGTGCTAGTACCCCCCCCGGGACATCCTACGAGCAGTACTTC	CSASTPPGTSYEQYF
TRBV13	TRBJ1-4	.	.	TGTGCCAGCAGCTTAGGCCTAGGCGGGGAAAAACTGTTTTTT	CASSLGLGGEKLFF
TRBV1	TRBJ1-1	.	.	TGCACCAGCAGCCAAGGGCAGAACACTGAAGCTTTCTTT	CTSSQGQNTEAFF
TRBV20-1	TRBJ1-2	.	TRBD1	TGCAGTGCTAGTATCCACAGGGGAGATTACTATGGCTACACCTTC	CSASIHRGDYYGYTF
TRBV6-2/TRBV6-3	TRBJ1-2	.	.	TGTGCCAGCAGCCCAGGGAGGCGAGGCTACACCTTC	CASSPGRRGYTF